The 6 T cell receptor beta chains reported below all come from one sample, sequenced in a study of T cell responses to AZD1222 COVID-19 vaccine. Produced via immunoSEQ multiplex PCR; TCRdb's table is partial and in-frame only. The profile shows tens of thousands of clones, around nine tenths of them singletons. Sequenced material: peripheral blood, taken 28 days after the second AZD1222 dose. The receptor source for this set is an adult who received the AZD1222 COVID-19 vaccine.

The rearrangement joins TRBV2 to TRBJ2-5; 15 bases fit TRBD2. The J segment lost 5 bases and the V segment lost 4 bases, leaving 8 bases of the junction unmatched. The CDR3 has 17 amino acids. Germline V gives CDR1 SNHLY, CDR2 FYNNEI. The CDR3 region is CASSGRTSGGAFETQYF. In DNA form, the CDR3 reads TGTGCCAGCAGTGGCAGGACTAGCGGGGGGGCCTTCGAGACCCAGTACTTC.

This clone turned up a few times. Here the CDR3 DNA reads TGTGCCACCAGCAGAGATGCGACAGTCTCTGGAAACACCATATATTTT. This sequence encodes CATSRDATVSGNTIYF. This sequence joins TRBV15 and TRBJ1-3; tentatively, D is TRBD1 (5 bases). In germline, CDR1 is LNHNV, CDR2 YYDKDF (reference sequence). The length of the CDR3 is 16 residues. V was pared by 0 bases and J by 0 bases, with 9 bases between.

The CDR3 DNA reads as TGCGCCAGCAGCTCCGACACGAGCTCCTACGAGCAGTACTTC. This codes for CASSSDTSSYEQYF. The V gene is TRBV5-1, the J gene TRBJ2-7; D is ambiguous. CDR1 and CDR2 from the germline V gene are SGHRS and YFSETQ. Trimming cost V 3 bases and J 0 bases, with 10 bases left between them. The CDR3 contains 14 residues.

V usage is TRBV2 and J usage is TRBJ1-2; TRBD1 matches at 9 bases. The J segment lost 3 bases and the V segment lost 5 bases, leaving 10 bases of the junction unmatched. The CDR3 sequence is 16 residues long. Germline CDR1 reads SNHLY; CDR2 reads FYNNEI. DNA for the CDR3: TGTGCCAGCAGTTCCACCCGGGACAGGGAGGACTATGGCTACACCTTC. Translation gives CASSSTRDREDYGYTF.

The chain is built from TRBV5-1 and TRBJ2-5; 15 bases agree with TRBD2. The CDR3 totals 17 residues. V trimming: 4 bases; J trimming: 1 base; junction bases outside the gene matches: 5. Germline CDR1 reads SGHRS; CDR2 reads YFSETQ. The CDR3 sequence: CASSARTSGGGQETQYF. DNA of the CDR3: TGCGCCAGCAGCGCGCGGACTAGCGGGGGGGGCCAAGAGACCCAGTACTTC. The full variable domain, in which reference TRBV5-1 and TRBJ2-5 provide the parts outside the CDR3, is KAGVTQTPRYLIKTRGQQVTLSCSPISGHRSVSWYQQTPGQGLQFLFEYFSETQRNKGNFPGRFSGRQFSNSRSEMNVSTLELGDSALYLCASSARTSGGGQETQYFGPGTRLLVL.

This chain connects TRBV6-5 to TRBJ1-5; D is uncertain. The length of the CDR3 is 14 residues. Trimming pared 5 bases from V and 3 bases from J, leaving 11 bases between. Germline V gene lookup returns CDR1 MNHEY and CDR2 SVGAGI. The CDR3 nucleotides are TGTGCCAGCAGTAGTAATGGAAACAATCAGCCCCAGCATTTT. Its protein is CASSSNGNNQPQHF.